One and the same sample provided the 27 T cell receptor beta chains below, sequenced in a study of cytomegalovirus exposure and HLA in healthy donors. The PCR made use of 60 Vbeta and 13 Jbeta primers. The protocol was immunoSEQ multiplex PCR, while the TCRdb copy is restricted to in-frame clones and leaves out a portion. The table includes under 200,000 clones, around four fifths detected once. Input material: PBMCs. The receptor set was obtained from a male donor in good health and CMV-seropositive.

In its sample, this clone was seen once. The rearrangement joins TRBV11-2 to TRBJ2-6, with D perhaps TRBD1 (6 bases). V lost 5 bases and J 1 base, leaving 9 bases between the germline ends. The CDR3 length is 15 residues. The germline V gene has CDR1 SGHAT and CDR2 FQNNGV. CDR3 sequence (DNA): TGTGCCAGCAGCCCCCAGGGGTCTGGGGCCAACGTCCTGACTTTC. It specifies CASSPQGSGANVLTF.

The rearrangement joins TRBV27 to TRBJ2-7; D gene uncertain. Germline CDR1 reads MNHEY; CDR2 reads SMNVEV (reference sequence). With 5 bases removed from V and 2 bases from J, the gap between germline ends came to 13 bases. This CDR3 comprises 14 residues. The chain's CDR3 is CASSPSTRPYEQYF. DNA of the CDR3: TGTGCCAGCAGTCCCTCGACAAGACCCTACGAGCAGTACTTC.

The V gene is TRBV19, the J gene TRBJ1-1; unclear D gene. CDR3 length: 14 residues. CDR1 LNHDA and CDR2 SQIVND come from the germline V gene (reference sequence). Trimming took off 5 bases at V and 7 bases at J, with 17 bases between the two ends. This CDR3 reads CASSPSEAWVEAFF. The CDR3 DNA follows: TGTGCCAGTAGTCCCTCGGAGGCGTGGGTTGAAGCTTTCTTT.

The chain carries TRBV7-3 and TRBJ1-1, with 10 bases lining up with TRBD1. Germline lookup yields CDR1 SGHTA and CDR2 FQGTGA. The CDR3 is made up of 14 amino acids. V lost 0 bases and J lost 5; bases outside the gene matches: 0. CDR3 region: CASSLTGQGTEAFF. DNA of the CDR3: TGTGCCAGCAGCTTAACGGGACAGGGGACTGAAGCTTTCTTT.

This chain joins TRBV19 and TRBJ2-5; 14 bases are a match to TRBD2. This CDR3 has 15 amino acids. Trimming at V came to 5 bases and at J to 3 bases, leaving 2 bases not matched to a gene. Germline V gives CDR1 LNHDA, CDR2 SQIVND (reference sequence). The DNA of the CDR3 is TGTGCCAGTAGTGCGGGACTAGCGGGGGAAGAGACCCAGTACTTC. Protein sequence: CASSAGLAGEETQYF. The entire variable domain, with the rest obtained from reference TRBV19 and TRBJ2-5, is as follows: DGGITQSPKYLFRKEGQNVTLSCEQNLNHDAMYWYRQDPGQGLRLIYYSQIVNDFQKGDIAEGYSVSREKKESFPLTVTSAQKNPTAFYLCASSAGLAGEETQYFGPGTRLLVL.

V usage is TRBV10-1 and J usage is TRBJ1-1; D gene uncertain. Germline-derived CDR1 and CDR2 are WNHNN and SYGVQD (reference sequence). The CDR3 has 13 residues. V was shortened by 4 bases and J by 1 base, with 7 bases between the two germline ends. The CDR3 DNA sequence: TGCGCCAGCAGTGGATCAGGGAACACTGAAGCTTTCTTT. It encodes CASSGSGNTEAFF.

The CDR3 DNA is TGTGCCAGCAGCCGAAGTCGGACAGGGACGAGTGAAAAACTGTTTTTT. It translates to CASSRSRTGTSEKLFF. The rearrangement joins TRBV5-5 to TRBJ1-4, with TRBD1 matching over 8 bases. The CDR3 extends over 16 amino acids. The V gene's germline CDR1 is SGHKS and CDR2 YYEKEE (reference sequence). V gave up 4 bases and J gave up 7 bases; unmatched junction bases: 12.

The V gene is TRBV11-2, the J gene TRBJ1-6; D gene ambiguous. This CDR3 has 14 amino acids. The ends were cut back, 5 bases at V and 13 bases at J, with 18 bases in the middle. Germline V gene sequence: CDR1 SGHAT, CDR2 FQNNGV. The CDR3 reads CASSLRDQVVPLHF. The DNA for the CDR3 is TGTGCCAGCAGCCTTCGGGATCAGGTTGTGCCCCTCCACTTT.

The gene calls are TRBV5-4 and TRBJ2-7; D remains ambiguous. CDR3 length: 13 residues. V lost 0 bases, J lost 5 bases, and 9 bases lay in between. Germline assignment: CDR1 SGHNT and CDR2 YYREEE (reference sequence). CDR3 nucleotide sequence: TGTGCCAGCAGCTTGGGATTTGAGGACGAGCAGTACTTC. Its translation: CASSLGFEDEQYF.

This CDR3 is CASSELAPGVNQPQHF. CDR3 nucleotide sequence: TGTGCCAGCAGTGAATTGGCCCCAGGGGTCAATCAGCCCCAGCATTTT. This rearrangement joins TRBV6-1 to TRBJ1-5, with D possibly being TRBD1 (6 bases). With 2 bases removed from V and 3 bases from J, the gap between germline ends came to 14 bases. This CDR3 has 16 residues. Germline V lookup: CDR1 MNHNS, CDR2 SASEGT.

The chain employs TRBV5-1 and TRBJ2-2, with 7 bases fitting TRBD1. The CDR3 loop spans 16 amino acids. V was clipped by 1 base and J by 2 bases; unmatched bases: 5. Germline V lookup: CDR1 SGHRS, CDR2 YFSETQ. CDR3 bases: TGCGCCAGCAGCTTGACGGGGACAGTCAACACCGGGGAGCTGTTTTTT. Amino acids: CASSLTGTVNTGELFF.

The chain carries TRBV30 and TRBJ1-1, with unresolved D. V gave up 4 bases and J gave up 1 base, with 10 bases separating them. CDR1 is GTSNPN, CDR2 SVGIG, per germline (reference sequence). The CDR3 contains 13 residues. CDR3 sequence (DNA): TGTGCCTGGACAGCGGGTTGGAACACTGAAGCTTTCTTT. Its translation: CAWTAGWNTEAFF.

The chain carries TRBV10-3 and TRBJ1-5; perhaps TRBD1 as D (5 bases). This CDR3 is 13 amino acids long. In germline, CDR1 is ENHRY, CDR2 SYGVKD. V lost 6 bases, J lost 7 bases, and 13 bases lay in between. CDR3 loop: CAIRQGADQPQHF. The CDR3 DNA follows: TGTGCCATCAGGCAAGGGGCCGACCAGCCCCAGCATTTT.

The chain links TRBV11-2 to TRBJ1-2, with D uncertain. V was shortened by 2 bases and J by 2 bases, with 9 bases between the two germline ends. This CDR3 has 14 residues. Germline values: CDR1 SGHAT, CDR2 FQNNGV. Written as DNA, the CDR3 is TGTGCCAGCAGCTTACGCGGTCCCAACTATGGCTACACCTTC. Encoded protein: CASSLRGPNYGYTF.

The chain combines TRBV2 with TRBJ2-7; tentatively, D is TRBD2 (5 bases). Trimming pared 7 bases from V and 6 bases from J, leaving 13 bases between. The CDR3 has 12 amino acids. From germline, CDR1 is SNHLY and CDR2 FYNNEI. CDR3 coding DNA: TGTGCCAGCATGTCCCTTGGAGGCGAGCAGTACTTC. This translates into CASMSLGGEQYF.

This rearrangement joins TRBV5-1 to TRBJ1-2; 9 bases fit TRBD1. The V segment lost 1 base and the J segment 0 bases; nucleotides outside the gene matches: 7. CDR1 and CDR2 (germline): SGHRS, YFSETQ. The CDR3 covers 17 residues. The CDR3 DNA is TGCGCCAGCAGCTTGTTGGGACAGGGCCAACCTAACTATGGCTACACCTTC. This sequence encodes CASSLLGQGQPNYGYTF.

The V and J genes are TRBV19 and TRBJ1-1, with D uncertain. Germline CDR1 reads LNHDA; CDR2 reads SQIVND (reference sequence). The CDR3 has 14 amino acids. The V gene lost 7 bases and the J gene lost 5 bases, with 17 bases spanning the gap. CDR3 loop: CASTPKTTGTEAFF. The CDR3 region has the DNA TGTGCCAGTACTCCCAAAACGACCGGGACTGAAGCTTTCTTT.

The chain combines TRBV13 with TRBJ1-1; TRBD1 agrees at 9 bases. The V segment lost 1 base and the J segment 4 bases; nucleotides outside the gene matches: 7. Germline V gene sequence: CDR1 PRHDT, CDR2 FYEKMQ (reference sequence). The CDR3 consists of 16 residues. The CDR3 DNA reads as TGTGCCAGCAGCTTAGAAAGGACAGGGGTATCCACTGAAGCTTTCTTT. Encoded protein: CASSLERTGVSTEAFF.

In DNA, the CDR3 is TGTGCCAGCAGCTTGGAAGGGGAAGGCGACGAGCAGTACTTC. It is translated as CASSLEGEGDEQYF. The chain links TRBV5-6 to TRBJ2-7, with TRBD1 as a possible D gene (5 bases). Trimming removed 0 bases from V and 5 bases from J, with 12 bases in between. Germline assignment: CDR1 SGHDT and CDR2 YYEEEE. CDR3 length: 14 residues.

The CDR3: CASSFDVRTAADTQYF. Here the CDR3 DNA reads TGTGCCAGCAGCTTCGACGTCAGGACAGCCGCAGATACGCAGTATTTT. The chain is built from TRBV7-9 and TRBJ2-3; TRBD1 might be the D (6 bases). Germline CDR1 is SEHNR and CDR2 is FQNEAQ (reference sequence). The CDR3 has 16 amino acids. V was shortened by 3 bases and J by 4 bases, with 17 bases between the two germline ends. The full variable domain, in which reference TRBV7-9 and TRBJ2-3 provide the parts outside the CDR3, is DTGVSQNPRHKITKRGQNVTFRCDPISEHNRLYWYRQTLGQGPEFLTYFQNEAQLEKSRLLSDRFSAERPKGSFSTLEIQRTEQGDSAMYLCASSFDVRTAADTQYFGPGTRLTVL.

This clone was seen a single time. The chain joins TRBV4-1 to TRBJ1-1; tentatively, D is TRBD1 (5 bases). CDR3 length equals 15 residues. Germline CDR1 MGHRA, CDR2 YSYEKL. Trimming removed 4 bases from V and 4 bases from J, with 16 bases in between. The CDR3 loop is CASSLGVRLTTEAFF. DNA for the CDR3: TGCGCCAGCAGCCTAGGGGTGAGGCTGACCACTGAAGCTTTCTTT.

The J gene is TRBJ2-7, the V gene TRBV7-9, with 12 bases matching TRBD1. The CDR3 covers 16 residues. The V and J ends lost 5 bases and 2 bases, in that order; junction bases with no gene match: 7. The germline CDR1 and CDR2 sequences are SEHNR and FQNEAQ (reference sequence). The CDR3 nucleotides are TGTGCCAGCAGCGCACGACGGGACAGGGGGCCCTACGAGCAGTACTTC. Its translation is CASSARRDRGPYEQYF.

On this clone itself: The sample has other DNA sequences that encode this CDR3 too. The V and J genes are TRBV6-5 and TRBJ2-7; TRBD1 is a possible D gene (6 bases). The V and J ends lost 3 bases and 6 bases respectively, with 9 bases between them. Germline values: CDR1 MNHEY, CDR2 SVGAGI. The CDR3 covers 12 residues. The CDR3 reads CASSYQGGEQYF. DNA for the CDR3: TGTGCCAGCAGTTATCAAGGGGGCGAGCAGTACTTC.

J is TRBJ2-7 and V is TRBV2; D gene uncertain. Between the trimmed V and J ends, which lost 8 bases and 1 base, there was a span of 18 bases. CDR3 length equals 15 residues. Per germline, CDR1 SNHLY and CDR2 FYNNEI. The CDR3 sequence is CASYESYGLSYEQYF. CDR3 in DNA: TGTGCCAGCTATGAGTCGTACGGGTTATCCTACGAGCAGTACTTC.

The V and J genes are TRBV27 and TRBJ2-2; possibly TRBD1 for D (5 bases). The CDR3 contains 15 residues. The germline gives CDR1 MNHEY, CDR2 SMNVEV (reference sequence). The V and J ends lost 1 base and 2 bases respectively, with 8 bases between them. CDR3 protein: CASSLFRANTGELFF. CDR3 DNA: TGTGCCAGCAGTTTATTCAGGGCTAACACCGGGGAGCTGTTTTTT.

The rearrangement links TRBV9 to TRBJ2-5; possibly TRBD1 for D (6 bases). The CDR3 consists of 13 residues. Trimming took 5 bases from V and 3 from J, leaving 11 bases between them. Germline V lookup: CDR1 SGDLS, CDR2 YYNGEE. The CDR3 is CASSGDTKETQYF. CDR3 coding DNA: TGTGCCAGCAGTGGGGACACTAAAGAGACCCAGTACTTC. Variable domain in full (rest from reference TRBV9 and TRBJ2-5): DSGVTQTPKHLITATGQRVTLRCSPRSGDLSVYWYQQSLDQGLQFLIQYYNGEERAKGNILERFSAQQFPDLHSELNLSSLELGDSALYFCASSGDTKETQYFGPGTRLLVL.

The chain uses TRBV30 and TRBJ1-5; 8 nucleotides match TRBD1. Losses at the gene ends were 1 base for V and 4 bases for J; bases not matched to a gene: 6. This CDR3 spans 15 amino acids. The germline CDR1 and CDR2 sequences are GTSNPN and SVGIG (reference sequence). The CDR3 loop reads CAWSAEGTGNQPQHF. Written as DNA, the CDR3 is TGTGCCTGGAGTGCCGAGGGGACAGGAAATCAGCCCCAGCATTTT. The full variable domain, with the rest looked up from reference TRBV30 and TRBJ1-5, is SQTIHQWPATLVQPVGSPLSLECTVEGTSNPNLYWYRQAAGRGLQLLFYSVGIGQISSEVPQNLSASRPQDRQFILSSKKLLLSDSGFYLCAWSAEGTGNQPQHFGDGTRLSIL.